The following is a TCR beta chain sequence with its context. Antigen unknown. Looked up from germline, CDR1 is LGHNT and CDR2 is FRNRAP. Between the trimmed V and J ends, which lost 2 bases and 7 bases, there was a span of 17 bases. The CDR3 has 16 amino acids. TCRdb's table, derived via immunoSEQ multiplex PCR, lists solely in-frame clones and lacks some. The sample records roughly 110,000 clones, around 91% being singletons. These data belong to a study of T cell responses to AZD1222 COVID-19 vaccine. Study-level points and caveats: Most donors were white British, females outnumbered males, and clonal diversity was possibly underestimated. Nearly half of spike-specific TCRs reportedly target unmutated variant regions. Seropositive at baseline were only a handful of AZD1222 recipients.

This TCR was sampled from an adult in good health. Source: peripheral blood, taken on day 0 of AZD1222 vaccination. The rearrangement uses TRBV12-5 and TRBJ2-2; a weak D match, TRBD1 (6 bases). CDR3 nucleotides: TGTGCTAGTGGTTTGTATGGGGGCGCGACGGGCGGGGAGCTGTTTTTT. This translates into CASGLYGGATGGELFF.